Listed here are 15 T cell receptor beta chains from one sample, sequenced in a study of T cells in Graves' hyperthyroidism and ophthalmopathy. Regions amplified from RNA transcripts were the TCR beta CDR3 regions. Carried out on the TCR CDR3, a first-round RT-PCR used the HTBI primer set. In TCRdb, the multiplex PCR reads were re-called with MiXCR into one record per CDR3 protein. Here the sample spans more than 300,000 distinct CDR3 sequences, 14% being singletons. Sequencing used blood. The receptor set was obtained from a woman aged 55-70 years with Graves' hyperthyroidism.

This clonotype appeared many times. The chain joins TRBV20-1 to TRBJ2-3; 7 bases map to TRBD1. Germline V CDR1 and CDR2: DFQATT, SNEGSKA (reference sequence). The ends lost 2 bases at V and 0 bases at J; junction bases unmatched: 2. The CDR3 totals 14 residues. The CDR3 is CSARPGQSTDTQYF. CDR3 bases: TGCAGTGCTAGACCGGGACAGAGCACAGATACGCAGTATTTT.

The chain carries TRBV27 and TRBJ2-7; either TRBD1 or TRBD2 may fit D (5 bases each). Germline loops: CDR1 MNHEY, CDR2 SMNVEV (reference sequence). The CDR3 is 13 amino acids. V was shortened by 6 bases and J by 3 bases, with 12 bases between the two germline ends. CDR3 DNA: TGTGCCAGCAGCCAGGGAGCCCTCTACGAGCAGTACTTC. Its translation: CASSQGALYEQYF.

In this sample, this clonotype turned up many times. V is TRBV2 and J is TRBJ2-1; D unclear. V lost 3 bases and J lost 6, with 18 bases in between. This CDR3 is built from 16 residues. The germline V gene has CDR1 SNHLY and CDR2 FYNNEI. The CDR3 reads CASSDWGIARSNEQFF. The CDR3 DNA is TGTGCCAGCAGTGACTGGGGAATAGCCCGTTCCAATGAGCAGTTCTTC.

This clonotype was counted ten times or more. The chain links TRBV28 to TRBJ1-5; 7 nucleotides agree with TRBD1. CDR1 is MDHEN, CDR2 SYDVKM, per germline. The CDR3 is 18 residues long. The V gene end was trimmed by 4 bases and the J gene end by 0 bases; junction bases not matched to a gene: 12. The DNA of the CDR3 is TGTGCCAGCAGTTGGGGGACAGTTACGGAGTATAGCAATCAGCCCCAGCATTTT. This translates into CASSWGTVTEYSNQPQHF.

The J gene is TRBJ2-7, the V gene TRBV20-1; 7 positions agree with TRBD2. J was trimmed by 7 bases and V by 1 base; bases with no gene match: 10. CDR3 length: 14 residues. Germline V lookup: CDR1 DFQATT, CDR2 SNEGSKA (reference sequence). The CDR3 protein is CSARAGTKGIEQYF. The CDR3 nucleotides are TGCAGTGCTAGAGCTGGGACTAAGGGAATTGAGCAGTACTTC.

At least ten counts were recorded for this clonotype. The genes are TRBV20-1 and TRBJ2-5; TRBD2 matches at 15 bases. V shed 3 bases and J 4 bases; nucleotides not matched to a gene: 6. Per the germline V gene, CDR1 is DFQATT and CDR2 is SNEGSKA (reference sequence). The CDR3 runs 16 residues. The CDR3 DNA is TGCAGTGCTAGTGGACTAGCGGGAGGGCCGAGAGAGACCCAGTACTTC. As protein: CSASGLAGGPRETQYF.

This clonotype appeared a few times. The chain combines TRBV28 with TRBJ1-5, with 9 nucleotides matching TRBD1. Trimming cost V 6 bases and J 5 bases; bases outside gene matches: 8. Per germline, CDR1 MDHEN and CDR2 SYDVKM. CDR3 length: 15 residues. This chain's CDR3 is CASSPRTGADQPQHF. DNA for the CDR3: TGTGCCAGCAGCCCCCGGACAGGGGCGGATCAGCCCCAGCATTTT.

This clonotype was seen repeatedly, ten times or more. V and J are TRBV30 and TRBJ2-3; D call uncertain. Looked up from germline, CDR1 is GTSNPN and CDR2 is SVGIG (reference sequence). Trimming removed 1 base at V and 6 bases at J, with 14 bases between. The CDR3 spans 14 residues. The CDR3 DNA reads as TGTGCCTGGAGTGCCCCAGAGAGAGGCGATACGCAGTATTTT. Residues: CAWSAPERGDTQYF.

This clonotype was observed at least ten times. V and J are TRBV12-3 or TRBV12-4 and TRBJ1-1, with TRBD1 identical over 9 bases. Losses at the gene ends were 4 bases for V and 4 bases for J; bases not matched to a gene: 4. CDR3 length: 14 residues. CDR3 DNA sequence: TGTGCCAGCAGTTGGGACAGGGTTACCACTGAAGCTTTCTTT. Its translation: CASSWDRVTTEAFF.

This clonotype was detected ten times or more. The rearrangement links TRBV28 to TRBJ2-5; tentatively, D is TRBD1 (7 bases). The CDR3 is made up of 14 amino acids. With 4 bases removed from V and 4 bases from J, the gap between germline ends came to 13 bases. Germline lookup yields CDR1 MDHEN and CDR2 SYDVKM. The CDR3 spells CASSWRGRGETQYF. CDR3 in DNA: TGTGCCAGCAGTTGGAGGGGGCGAGGAGAGACCCAGTACTTC. Looking up the rest from reference TRBV28 and TRBJ2-5 gives the full variable domain: DVKVTQSSRYLVKRTGEKVFLECVQDMDHENMFWYRQDPGLGLRLIYFSYDVKMKEKGDIPEGYSVSREKKERFSLILESASTNQTSMYLCASSWRGRGETQYFGPGTRLLVL.

There are many counts of this clonotype. The genes are TRBV20-1 and TRBJ1-1; no firm D call. This CDR3 has 13 amino acids. Trimming took 5 bases from V and 1 from J, leaving 11 bases between them. Germline loops: CDR1 DFQATT, CDR2 SNEGSKA (reference sequence). The CDR3 loop is CSAGVRENTEAFF. DNA for the CDR3: TGCAGTGCTGGGGTCCGGGAGAACACTGAAGCTTTCTTT.

This clonotype was detected many times. J is TRBJ2-1 and V is TRBV12-3 or TRBV12-4, with D unclear. The germline V and J ends were trimmed by 5 bases and 8 bases, with 19 bases remaining between them. This CDR3 is built from 15 residues. The CDR3 reads CASSLQSNRIDEQFF. CDR3 bases: TGTGCCAGCAGTCTACAATCGAATCGGATCGATGAGCAGTTCTTC.

The chain uses TRBV2 and TRBJ2-7, with 10 bases fitting TRBD2. Per germline, CDR1 SNHLY and CDR2 FYNNEI. Trimming at V came to 6 bases and at J to 1 base, leaving 9 bases not matched to a gene. CDR3 length: 16 residues. The CDR3 region is CASRRSSGSTSYEQYF. Here the CDR3 DNA reads TGTGCCAGCAGGCGGTCTAGCGGGAGTACATCCTACGAGCAGTACTTC.

This clonotype was recorded a few times. V gene TRBV19 combines with J gene TRBJ2-1; TRBD2 matches 8 bases. The CDR3 covers 16 residues. The V segment lost 4 bases and the J segment 7 bases; nucleotides outside the gene matches: 12. CDR1 and CDR2 from the germline V gene are LNHDA and SQIVND (reference sequence). The CDR3 sequence is CASSKESAGVRNEQFF. The CDR3 region has the DNA TGTGCCAGTAGTAAGGAGTCAGCGGGGGTTAGAAATGAGCAGTTCTTC.

The gene calls are TRBV6-1 and TRBJ2-2; 8 bases match TRBD1. Germline lookup yields CDR1 MNHNS and CDR2 SASEGT. The CDR3 has 13 amino acids. The junction had 6 bases not matched to a gene; V was cut back by 8 bases and J by 7 bases. Here the CDR3 reads CASGLTGVGELFF. The CDR3 nucleotides are TGTGCCAGCGGCCTGACAGGGGTCGGGGAGCTGTTTTTT.